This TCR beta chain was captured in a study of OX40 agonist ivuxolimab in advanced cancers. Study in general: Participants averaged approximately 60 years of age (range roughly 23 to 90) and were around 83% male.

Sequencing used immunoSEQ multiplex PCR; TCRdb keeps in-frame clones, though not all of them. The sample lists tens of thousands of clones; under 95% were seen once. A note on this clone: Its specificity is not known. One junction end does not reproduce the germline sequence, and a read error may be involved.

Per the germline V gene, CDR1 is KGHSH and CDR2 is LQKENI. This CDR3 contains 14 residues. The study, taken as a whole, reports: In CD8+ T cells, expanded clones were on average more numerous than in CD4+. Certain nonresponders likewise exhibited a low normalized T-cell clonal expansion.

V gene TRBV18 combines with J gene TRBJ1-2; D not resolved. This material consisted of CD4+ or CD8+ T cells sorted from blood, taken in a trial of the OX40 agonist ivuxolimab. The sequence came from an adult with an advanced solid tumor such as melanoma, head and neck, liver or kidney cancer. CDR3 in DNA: TGTGCCAGCTCCCCACCCACGGGATACTATGGCTACACCTTC. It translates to CASSPPTGYYGYTF.